Each of the 29 T cell receptor beta chains below was sequenced from the same sample in a study of blood T cell repertoires in COVID-19. The protocol was immunoSEQ multiplex PCR, while the TCRdb copy is restricted to in-frame clones and leaves out a portion. Seen here are about 150,000 clones, roughly 80% observed once, and the top ten hold 9% to 13%. Sequenced material: peripheral blood. The receptors were gathered from an older woman with COVID-19, enrolled during active disease.

The rearrangement links TRBV15 to TRBJ2-1, with D tentatively TRBD2 (5 bases). The CDR3 loop spans 12 amino acids. Germline V gives CDR1 LNHNV, CDR2 YYDKDF (reference sequence). V was pared by 4 bases and J by 4 bases, with 5 bases between. The CDR3 loop reads CATSTGYNEQFF. CDR3 DNA sequence: TGTGCCACCAGCACGGGGTACAATGAGCAGTTCTTC.

The chain recombines TRBV5-1 with TRBJ2-2, with D hard to call. Per the germline V gene, CDR1 is SGHRS and CDR2 is YFSETQ. There are 11 residues in the CDR3. Trimming left V 5 bases short and J 6 bases short, with 5 bases between. The CDR3 DNA is TGCGCCAGCAGTTTCGCCGGGGAGCTGTTTTTT. It yields the protein CASSFAGELFF.

V and J are TRBV19 and TRBJ2-1; D is unresolved. The germline gives CDR1 LNHDA, CDR2 SQIVND (reference sequence). The CDR3 length is 13 residues. Between the trimmed V and J ends, which lost 5 bases and 5 bases, there was a span of 10 bases. The CDR3 region has the DNA TGTGCCAGTAGTCTCCTTTTAGACAATGAGCAGTTCTTC. It yields the protein CASSLLLDNEQFF.

The rearrangement uses TRBV29-1 and TRBJ1-1, with D possibly TRBD1 on 5 matching bases. The germline V gene encodes CDR1 SQVTM and CDR2 ANQGSEA. The V gene lost 4 bases and the J gene lost 3 bases, with 6 bases spanning the gap. There are 11 residues in the CDR3. For the CDR3, the DNA is TGCAGCGTTGGGGGGGACACTGAAGCTTTCTTT. This translates into CSVGGDTEAFF.

The CDR3 protein is CASSPSPGTKGSYEQYV. Written as DNA, the CDR3 is TGTGCCAGCAGCCCCTCCCCCGGGACAAAGGGGAGCTACGAGCAGTACGTC. The chain uses TRBV7-8 and TRBJ2-7, with D tentatively TRBD1 (6 bases). CDR3 size: 17 residues. CDR1 SGHVS and CDR2 FQNEAQ come from the germline V gene. The V gene lost 5 bases and the J gene lost 3 bases, with 23 bases spanning the gap.

The chain couples TRBV7-9 to TRBJ2-3; D gene uncertain. Germline V lookup: CDR1 SEHNR, CDR2 FQNEAQ (reference sequence). The CDR3 contains 12 residues. V lost 5 bases to trimming and J lost 4 bases, with 7 bases between them. Here the CDR3 reads CASSGEADTQYF. In nucleotides, the CDR3 is TGTGCCAGCAGCGGAGAGGCAGATACGCAGTATTTT.

This sequence joins TRBV27 and TRBJ2-5; 7 bases are shared with TRBD2. Germline assignment: CDR1 MNHEY and CDR2 SMNVEV (reference sequence). The CDR3 totals 15 residues. The trim removed 2 bases at V and 5 bases at J, leaving 8 bases unmatched. CDR3 sequence reads: CASSLKYWEGETQYF. The CDR3 coding sequence is TGTGCCAGCAGTTTAAAGTATTGGGAGGGGGAGACCCAGTACTTC.

This clone was detected once. The chain carries TRBV5-1 and TRBJ1-1; D is unresolved. Between the trimmed V and J ends, which lost 2 bases and 6 bases, there was a span of 11 bases. Germline V CDR1 and CDR2: SGHRS, YFSETQ. This CDR3 region has 13 residues. The chain's CDR3 is CASSLGGPAEAFF. In DNA form, the CDR3 reads TGCGCCAGCAGCTTAGGCGGCCCCGCTGAAGCTTTCTTT.

The rearrangement links TRBV6-1 to TRBJ2-5; TRBD2 matches at 9 bases. CDR3 length equals 15 residues. The germline V gene encodes CDR1 MNHNS and CDR2 SASEGT. The V gene end was trimmed by 3 bases and the J gene end by 2 bases; junction bases not matched to a gene: 4. CDR3 loop: CASSERGGDQETQYF. Here the CDR3 DNA reads TGTGCCAGCAGTGAGCGGGGGGGAGATCAAGAGACCCAGTACTTC.

This clone was seen just once. The V call is TRBV19, the J call TRBJ1-5; D perhaps matches TRBD1 (5 bases). CDR1 is LNHDA, CDR2 SQIVND, per germline (reference sequence). The V and J ends lost 4 bases and 1 base respectively, with 14 bases between them. CDR3 length: 16 residues. CDR3 coding DNA: TGTGCCAGTAGTACCGGAGGGACGGTAAGCAATCAGCCCCAGCATTTT. Its translation is CASSTGGTVSNQPQHF. The full variable domain, completed using reference TRBV19 and TRBJ1-5, is DGGITQSPKYLFRKEGQNVTLSCEQNLNHDAMYWYRQDPGQGLRLIYYSQIVNDFQKGDIAEGYSVSREKKESFPLTVTSAQKNPTAFYLCASSTGGTVSNQPQHFGDGTRLSIL.

The chain links TRBV24-1 to TRBJ2-5; 9 bases are a match to TRBD1. Germline loops: CDR1 KGHDR, CDR2 SFDVKD. The CDR3 sequence is 14 residues long. V lost 7 bases and J lost 2; bases outside the gene matches: 4. The CDR3 nucleotides read TGTGCCACCAGGGACAGGGGCTATCAAGAGACCCAGTACTTC. Translating it yields CATRDRGYQETQYF.

The J gene is TRBJ1-2, the V gene TRBV18, with 7 bases identical to TRBD1. The junction had 12 bases not matched to a gene; V was cut back by 6 bases and J by 5 bases. Germline V lookup: CDR1 KGHSH, CDR2 LQKENI. CDR3 length: 15 residues. Written as DNA, the CDR3 is TGTGCCAGCTCCCCCCCAAGGGGGCCGATGTATGGCTACACCTTC. It translates to CASSPPRGPMYGYTF. The variable domain in full, with the rest retrieved from reference TRBV18 and TRBJ1-2, is NAGVMQNPRHLVRRRGQEARLRCSPMKGHSHVYWYRQLPEEGLKFMVYLQKENIIDESGMPKERFSAEFPKEGPSILRIQQVVRGDSAAYFCASSPPRGPMYGYTFGSGTRLTVV.

This chain links TRBV5-5 with TRBJ1-3, with D possibly TRBD1 on 5 matching bases. Per germline, CDR1 SGHKS and CDR2 YYEKEE (reference sequence). This CDR3 contains 17 residues. V gave up 4 bases and J gave up 0 bases, with 17 bases separating them. The CDR3 DNA is TGTGCCAGCAGCCAATTCCCGACAGCTGTCTCTGGAAACACCATATATTTT. It codes for CASSQFPTAVSGNTIYF. The full variable domain, with the rest looked up from reference TRBV5-5 and TRBJ1-3, is DAGVTQSPTHLIKTRGQQVTLRCSPISGHKSVSWYQQVLGQGPQFIFQYYEKEERGRGNFPDRFSARQFPNYSSELNVNALLLGDSALYLCASSQFPTAVSGNTIYFGEGSWLTVV.

The genes are TRBV19 and TRBJ1-2, with 7 bases matching TRBD1. The V and J ends lost 3 bases and 6 bases, in that order; junction bases with no gene match: 4. Germline CDR1 is LNHDA and CDR2 is SQIVND (reference sequence). The CDR3 runs 13 residues. The CDR3 here is CASSIRQGNGYTF. CDR3 coding DNA: TGTGCCAGTAGTATCCGACAGGGTAATGGCTACACCTTC.

This sequence joins TRBV12-3 or TRBV12-4 and TRBJ1-2; D possibly corresponds to TRBD1 (6 bases). Trimming shortened V by 4 bases and J by 3 bases, and 9 bases separated the two germline ends. The CDR3 length is 13 residues. Written as DNA, the CDR3 is TGTGCCAGCAGTTCCCGACAGGACTATGGCTACACCTTC. As protein: CASSSRQDYGYTF.

For the CDR3, the DNA is TGTGCCAGCAGCCAAGAATTGGCTAGCGCCGATCTAGCGGATACGCAGTATTTT. As protein: CASSQELASADLADTQYF. This chain uses TRBV3-1 (or the pseudogene TRBV3-2) with TRBJ2-3; D may be TRBD2 (6 bases). The CDR3 contains 18 residues. Trimming took 0 bases from V and 6 from J, leaving 22 bases between them. CDR1 LGHDT and CDR2 YNNKEL come from the germline V gene (reference sequence).

The V call is TRBV6-1, the J call TRBJ2-5; 10 bases align to TRBD2. Per the germline V gene, CDR1 is MNHNS and CDR2 is SASEGT. The CDR3 is 15 residues long. The V gene end was trimmed by 1 base and the J gene end by 4 bases; junction bases not matched to a gene: 3. The CDR3 region has the DNA TGTGCCAGCAGTGAAGACAGCGGGGGGGCAGAGACCCAGTACTTC. Translated, it gives CASSEDSGGAETQYF.

In this sample, this clone turned up once. This chain links TRBV11-1 with TRBJ2-5; 13 bases are a match to TRBD2. Germline assignment: CDR1 SGHAT and CDR2 FQDESV (reference sequence). The CDR3 is made up of 16 amino acids. V lost 5 bases to trimming and J lost 5 bases; unmatched junction nucleotides: 8. The CDR3 spells CASSDTKLAGGETQYF. The DNA of the CDR3 is TGTGCCAGCAGCGATACTAAACTAGCGGGGGGGGAGACCCAGTACTTC.

This clone appeared once. The V call is TRBV11-2, the J call TRBJ1-4, with 7 bases lining up with TRBD1. This CDR3 spans 16 amino acids. Germline CDR1 is SGHAT and CDR2 is FQNNGV. The trim removed 3 bases at V and 8 bases at J, leaving 12 bases unmatched. Here the CDR3 reads CASSFQDRILGEKLFF. The CDR3 nucleotides read TGTGCCAGCAGCTTCCAGGACAGGATTTTAGGGGAAAAACTGTTTTTT.

The V and J genes are TRBV5-1 and TRBJ1-1; TRBD1 is a possible D gene (5 bases). CDR3 size: 16 residues. Trimming stripped 0 bases from V and 5 bases from J, with 17 bases between. Looked up from germline, CDR1 is SGHRS and CDR2 is YFSETQ. CDR3 loop: CASSLDRGSGGTEAFF. The CDR3 DNA reads TGCGCCAGCAGCTTGGATAGGGGCTCTGGCGGTACTGAAGCTTTCTTT.

This clone was seen more than once but under ten times. The V call is TRBV9, the J call TRBJ1-1, with D uncertain. Germline CDR1 reads SGDLS; CDR2 reads YYNGEE. V lost 0 bases and J 1 base, leaving 4 bases between the germline ends. The CDR3 runs 13 residues. DNA of the CDR3: TGTGCCAGCAGCGTAGACGGGAACACTGAAGCTTTCTTT. Its protein product is CASSVDGNTEAFF.

The chain couples TRBV6-4 to TRBJ1-2, with D possibly TRBD1 on 5 matching bases. The V gene's germline CDR1 is MRHNA and CDR2 SNTAGT. This CDR3 has 14 residues. The V and J ends lost 6 bases and 5 bases respectively, with 16 bases between them. The CDR3 nucleotides read TGTGCCAGCAGGACGGGGGACGGATCGTATGGCTACACCTTC. It translates to CASRTGDGSYGYTF.

The CDR3 DNA follows: TGTGCCAGCAGCTCCTCTGGGGGGAGCAATCAGCCCCAGCATTTT. Its translation: CASSSSGGSNQPQHF. The chain links TRBV7-9 to TRBJ1-5, with D possibly being TRBD1 (5 bases). Per germline, CDR1 SEHNR and CDR2 FQNEAQ (reference sequence). Trimming removed 4 bases at V and 1 base at J, with 11 bases between. This CDR3 region has 15 residues.

The chain employs TRBV6-5 and TRBJ1-2; 7 nucleotides agree with TRBD1. CDR3 length: 15 residues. Trimming removed 0 bases from V and 4 bases from J; junction bases left unmatched: 5. Germline V CDR1 and CDR2: MNHEY, SVGAGI. CDR3 nucleotide sequence: TGTGCCAGCAGTTACTCGAGAGGGGGCGCCTATGGCTACACCTTC. As protein: CASSYSRGGAYGYTF.

The chain recombines TRBV3-1 (or the pseudogene TRBV3-2) with TRBJ2-7; D uncertain. Per germline, CDR1 LGHDT and CDR2 YNNKEL (reference sequence). The CDR3 totals 11 residues. Trimming took off 4 bases at V and 3 bases at J, with 4 bases between the two ends. CDR3 sequence: CASSPGYEQYF. As DNA, the CDR3 is TGTGCCAGCAGCCCGGGCTACGAGCAGTACTTC.

The chain links TRBV7-8 to TRBJ1-5; 7 nucleotides agree with TRBD1. Germline trimming cut 5 bases from V and 4 bases from J; bases unmatched to any gene: 8. Germline CDR1 reads SGHVS; CDR2 reads FQNEAQ. The CDR3 is 15 amino acids. The CDR3 region is CASSGLDRPNQPQHF. The CDR3 nucleotides read TGTGCCAGCAGCGGGCTGGACAGGCCTAATCAGCCCCAGCATTTT.

CDR3 nucleotide sequence: TGTGCCAGCAGTTACGGCCGCTCCTATAATTCACCCCTCCACTTT. Its translation is CASSYGRSYNSPLHF. This chain connects TRBV6-6 to TRBJ1-6; D is unresolved. CDR3 length: 15 residues. V was clipped by 2 bases and J by 0 bases, with 5 bases between them. The germline CDR1 and CDR2 sequences are MNHNY and SVGAGI (reference sequence).

The V gene is TRBV20-1, the J gene TRBJ2-7; D may be TRBD2 (5 bases). This CDR3 contains 11 residues. The ends were cut back, 6 bases at V and 7 bases at J, with 13 bases in the middle. CDR1 is DFQATT, CDR2 SNEGSKA, per germline (reference sequence). The CDR3 loop is CSAPREREQYF. CDR3 sequence (DNA): TGCAGTGCCCCGAGGGAGCGGGAGCAGTACTTC.

The J gene is TRBJ2-1, the V gene TRBV30; D is possibly TRBD2 (5 bases). Germline V gives CDR1 GTSNPN, CDR2 SVGIG (reference sequence). V was pared by 0 bases and J by 6 bases, with 9 bases between. This CDR3 has 13 residues. The CDR3: CAWSVRGPNEQFF. The CDR3 DNA reads as TGTGCCTGGAGTGTGAGAGGGCCCAATGAGCAGTTCTTC.